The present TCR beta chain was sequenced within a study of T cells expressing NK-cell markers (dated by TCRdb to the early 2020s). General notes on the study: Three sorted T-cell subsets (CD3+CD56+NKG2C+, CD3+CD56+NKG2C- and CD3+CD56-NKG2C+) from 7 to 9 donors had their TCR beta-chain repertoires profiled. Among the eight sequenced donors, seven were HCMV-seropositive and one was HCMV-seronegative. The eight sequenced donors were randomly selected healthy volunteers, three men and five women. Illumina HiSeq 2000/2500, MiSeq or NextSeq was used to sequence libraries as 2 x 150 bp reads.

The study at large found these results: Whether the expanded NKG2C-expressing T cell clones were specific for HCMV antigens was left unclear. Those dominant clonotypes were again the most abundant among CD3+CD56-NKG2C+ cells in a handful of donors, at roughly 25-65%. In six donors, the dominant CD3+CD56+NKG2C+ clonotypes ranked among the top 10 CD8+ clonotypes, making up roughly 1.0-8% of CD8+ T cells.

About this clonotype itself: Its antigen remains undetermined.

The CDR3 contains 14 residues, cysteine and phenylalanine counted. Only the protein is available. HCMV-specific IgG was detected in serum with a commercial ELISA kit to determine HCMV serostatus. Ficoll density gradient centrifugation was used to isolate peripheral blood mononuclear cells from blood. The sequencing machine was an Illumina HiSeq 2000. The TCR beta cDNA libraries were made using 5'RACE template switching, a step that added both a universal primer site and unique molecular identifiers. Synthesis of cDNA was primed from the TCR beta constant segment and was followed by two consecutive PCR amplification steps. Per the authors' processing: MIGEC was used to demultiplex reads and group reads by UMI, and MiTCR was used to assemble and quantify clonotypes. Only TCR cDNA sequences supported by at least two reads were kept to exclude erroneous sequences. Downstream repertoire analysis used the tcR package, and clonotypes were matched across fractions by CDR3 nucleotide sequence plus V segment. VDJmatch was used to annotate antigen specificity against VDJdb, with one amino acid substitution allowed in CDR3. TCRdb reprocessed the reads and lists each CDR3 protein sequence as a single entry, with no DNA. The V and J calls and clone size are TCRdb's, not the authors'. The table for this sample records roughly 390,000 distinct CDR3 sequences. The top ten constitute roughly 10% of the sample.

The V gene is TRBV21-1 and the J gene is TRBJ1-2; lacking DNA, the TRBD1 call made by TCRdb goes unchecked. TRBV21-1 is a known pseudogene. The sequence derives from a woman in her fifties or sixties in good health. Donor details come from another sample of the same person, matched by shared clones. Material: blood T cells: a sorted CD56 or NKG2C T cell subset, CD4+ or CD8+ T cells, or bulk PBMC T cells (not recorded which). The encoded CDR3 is CASSNRGAYYGYTF.